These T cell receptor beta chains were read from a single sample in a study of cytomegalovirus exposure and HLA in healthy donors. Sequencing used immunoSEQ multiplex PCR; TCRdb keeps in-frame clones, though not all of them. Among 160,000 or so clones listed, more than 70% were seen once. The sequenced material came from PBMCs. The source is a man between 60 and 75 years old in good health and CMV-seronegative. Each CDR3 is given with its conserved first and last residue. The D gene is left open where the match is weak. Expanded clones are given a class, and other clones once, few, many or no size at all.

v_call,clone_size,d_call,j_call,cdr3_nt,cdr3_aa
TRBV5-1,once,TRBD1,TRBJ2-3,TGCGCCAGCAGCTGGACAGGGGGCGCGGAGGTTACGCAGTATTTT,CASSWTGGAEVTQYF
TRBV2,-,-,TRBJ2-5,TGTGCCAGCAGCGGGCTGGGCCTAGCCGAGACCCAGTACTTC,CASSGLGLAETQYF
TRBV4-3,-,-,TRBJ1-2,TGCGCCAGCAGCCGCGGGGAGGGCGATGGCTACACCTTC,CASSRGEGDGYTF
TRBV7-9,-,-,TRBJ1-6,TGTGCCAGCAGCTTAAGTACAGGAGCCTCACCCCTCCACTTT,CASSLSTGASPLHF
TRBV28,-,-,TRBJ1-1,TGTGCCAGCAGTATCTTCAGGGGCACTGAAGCTTTCTTT,CASSIFRGTEAFF
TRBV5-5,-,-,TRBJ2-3,TGTGCCAGCAGCTCGAGACAGGAACTCACAGATACGCAGTATTTT,CASSSRQELTDTQYF
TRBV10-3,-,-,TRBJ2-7,TGTGCCATAGGGTTAACAGGGTCCTACGAGCAGTACTTC,CAIGLTGSYEQYF
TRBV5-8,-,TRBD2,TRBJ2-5,TGTGCCAGCAGCCCCGGGGGGAAAGAGACCCAGTACTTC,CASSPGGKETQYF
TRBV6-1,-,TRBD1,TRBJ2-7,TGTGCCAGCAGTGACGGGACAGTCTACGAGCAGTACTTC,CASSDGTVYEQYF
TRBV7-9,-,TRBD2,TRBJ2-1,TGTGCCAGCAGTCCGCTTATAGGGCGGGGGGCCTCCTACAATGAGCAGTTCTTC,CASSPLIGRGASYNEQFF
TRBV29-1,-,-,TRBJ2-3,TGCAGCGTTGAAGAGTACTATGATACGCAGTATTTT,CSVEEYYDTQYF
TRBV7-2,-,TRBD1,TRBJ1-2,TGTGCCAGCAGCTCGGGACAGCCCCCGAGGGGCTACACCTTC,CASSSGQPPRGYTF
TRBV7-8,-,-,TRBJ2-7,TGTGCCAGCAGCTCATATCAGGGTGGAGTGAACGAGCAGTACTTC,CASSSYQGGVNEQYF
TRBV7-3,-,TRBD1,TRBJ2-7,TGTGCCAGCAGCTTCGGACAGGGCTACGAGCAGTACTTC,CASSFGQGYEQYF
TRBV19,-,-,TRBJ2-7,TGTGCCAGTAGAACCCGGCACAGAGTCGGTGAGCAGTACTTC,CASRTRHRVGEQYF
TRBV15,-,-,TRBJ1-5,TGTGCCACCAGCACCTATGAGGGGGGCAATCAGCCCCAGCATTTT,CATSTYEGGNQPQHF
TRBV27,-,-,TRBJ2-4,TGTGCCAGCAGTTTAAATGGAGCGGCCAAAAACATTCAGTACTTC,CASSLNGAAKNIQYF
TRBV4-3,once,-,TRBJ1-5,TGCGCCAGCAGCCAAGATAGGATAGCCAATCGACCCCAGCATTTT,CASSQDRIANRPQHF
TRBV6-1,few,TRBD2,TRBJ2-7,TGTGCCAGCAGTGGCGGGGGGGTGGGATACGAGCAGTACTTC,CASSGGGVGYEQYF
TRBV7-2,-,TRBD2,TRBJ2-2,TGTGCCAGCAGCTTGGGGACTAGCTTCCGGGAGCTGTTTTTT,CASSLGTSFRELFF
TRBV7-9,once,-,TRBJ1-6,TGTTCCAGCAGCTTACGCGGGGGTGGTTCACCCCTCCACTTT,CSSSLRGGGSPLHF
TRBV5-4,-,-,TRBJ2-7,TGTGCCAGCAGGTCCCGTCCCGGGAGCTACGAGCAGTACTTC,CASRSRPGSYEQYF
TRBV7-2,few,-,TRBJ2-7,TGTGCCAGCAGCAACTCAGGGGTCGAGCAGTACTTC,CASSNSGVEQYF
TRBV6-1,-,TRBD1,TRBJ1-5,TGTGCCAGCAGTGGGACAGGGATCAGCAATCAGCCCCAGCATTTT,CASSGTGISNQPQHF
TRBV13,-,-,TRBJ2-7,TGTGCCAGCAGCTTTGCAGGGGAAGACGAGCAGTACTTC,CASSFAGEDEQYF
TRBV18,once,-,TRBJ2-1,TGTGCCAGCTCGCCGGCGCTAGCCGAGAATGAGCAGTTCTTC,CASSPALAENEQFF
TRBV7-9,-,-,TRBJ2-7,TGTGCCAGCAGCTTTGACAGGATCTACGAGCAGTACTTC,CASSFDRIYEQYF